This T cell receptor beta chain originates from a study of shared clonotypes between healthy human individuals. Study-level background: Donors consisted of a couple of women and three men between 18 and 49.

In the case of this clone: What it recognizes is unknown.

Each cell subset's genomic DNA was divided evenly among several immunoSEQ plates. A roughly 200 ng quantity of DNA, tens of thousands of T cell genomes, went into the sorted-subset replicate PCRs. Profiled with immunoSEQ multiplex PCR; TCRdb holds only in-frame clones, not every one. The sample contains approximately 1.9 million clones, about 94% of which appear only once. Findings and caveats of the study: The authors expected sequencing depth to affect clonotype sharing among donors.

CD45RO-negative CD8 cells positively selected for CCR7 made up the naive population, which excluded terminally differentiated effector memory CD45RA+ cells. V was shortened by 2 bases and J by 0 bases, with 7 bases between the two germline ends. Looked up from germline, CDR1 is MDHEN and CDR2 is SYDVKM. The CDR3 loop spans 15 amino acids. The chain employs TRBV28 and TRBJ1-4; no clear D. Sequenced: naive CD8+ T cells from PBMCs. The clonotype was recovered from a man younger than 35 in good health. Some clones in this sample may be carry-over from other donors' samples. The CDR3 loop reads CASSLRASTNEKLFF. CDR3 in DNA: TGTGCCAGCAGTTTAAGGGCATCAACTAATGAAAAACTGTTTTTT.